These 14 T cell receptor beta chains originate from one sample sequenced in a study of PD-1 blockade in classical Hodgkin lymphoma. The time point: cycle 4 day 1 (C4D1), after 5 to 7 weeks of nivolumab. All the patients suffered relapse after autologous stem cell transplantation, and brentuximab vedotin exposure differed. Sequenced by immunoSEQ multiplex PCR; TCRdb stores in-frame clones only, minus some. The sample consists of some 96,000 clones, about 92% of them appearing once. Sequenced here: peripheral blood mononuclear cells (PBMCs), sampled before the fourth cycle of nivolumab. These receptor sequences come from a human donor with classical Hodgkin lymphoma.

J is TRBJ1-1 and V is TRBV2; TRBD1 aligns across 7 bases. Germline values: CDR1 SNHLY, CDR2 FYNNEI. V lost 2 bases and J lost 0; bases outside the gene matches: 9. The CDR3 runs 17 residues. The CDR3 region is CASSELIIRGMNTEAFF. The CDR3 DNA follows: TGTGCCAGCAGTGAACTCATAATCAGGGGGATGAACACTGAAGCTTTCTTT.

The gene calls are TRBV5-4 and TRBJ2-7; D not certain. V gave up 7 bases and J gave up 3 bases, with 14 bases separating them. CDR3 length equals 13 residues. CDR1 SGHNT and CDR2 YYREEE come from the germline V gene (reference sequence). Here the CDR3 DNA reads TGTGCCAGCGCCATAAACAGCTTCTACGAGCAGTACTTC. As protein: CASAINSFYEQYF.

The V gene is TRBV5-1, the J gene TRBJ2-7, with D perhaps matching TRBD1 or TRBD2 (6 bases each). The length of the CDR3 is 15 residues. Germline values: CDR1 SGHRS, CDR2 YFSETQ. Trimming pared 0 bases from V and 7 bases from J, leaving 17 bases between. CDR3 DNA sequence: TGCGCCAGCAGCTTGGCTGGGGACTCAAGGGGGGAGCAGTACTTC. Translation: CASSLAGDSRGEQYF.

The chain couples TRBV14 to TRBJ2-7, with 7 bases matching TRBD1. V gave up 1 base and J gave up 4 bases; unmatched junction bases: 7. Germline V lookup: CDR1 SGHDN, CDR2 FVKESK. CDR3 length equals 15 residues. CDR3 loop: CASSQGGLTGYEQYF. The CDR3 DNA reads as TGTGCCAGCAGCCAAGGTGGTCTGACAGGGTACGAGCAGTACTTC.

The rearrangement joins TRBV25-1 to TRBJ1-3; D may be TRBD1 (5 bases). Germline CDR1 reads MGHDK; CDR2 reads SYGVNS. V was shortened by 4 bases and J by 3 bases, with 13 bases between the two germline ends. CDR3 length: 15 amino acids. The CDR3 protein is CASSGGWGSGNTIYF. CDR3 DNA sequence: TGTGCCAGCAGTGGAGGTTGGGGGAGTGGAAACACCATATATTTT.

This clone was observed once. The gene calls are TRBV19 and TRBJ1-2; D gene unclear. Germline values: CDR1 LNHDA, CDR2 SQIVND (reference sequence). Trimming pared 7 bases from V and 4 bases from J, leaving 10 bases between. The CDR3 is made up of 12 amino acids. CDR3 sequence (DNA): TGTGCCAGTAAGAACCTCCTCTATGGCTACACCTTC. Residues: CASKNLLYGYTF.

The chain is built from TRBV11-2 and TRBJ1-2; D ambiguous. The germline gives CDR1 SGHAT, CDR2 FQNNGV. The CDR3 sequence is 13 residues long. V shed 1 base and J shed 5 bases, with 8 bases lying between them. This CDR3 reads CASSLGSGYGYTF. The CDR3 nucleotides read TGTGCCAGCAGCTTAGGGTCGGGGTATGGCTACACCTTC.

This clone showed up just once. CDR3 in amino acids: CASSLDREREQYF. The CDR3 DNA follows: TGTGCCAGCAGCTTGGACAGGGAGCGCGAGCAGTACTTC. The J gene is TRBJ2-7, the V gene TRBV11-2; TRBD1 matches at 8 bases. V was pared by 3 bases and J by 6 bases, with 4 bases of the junction left unmatched. The CDR3 loop spans 13 amino acids. From germline, CDR1 is SGHAT and CDR2 FQNNGV.

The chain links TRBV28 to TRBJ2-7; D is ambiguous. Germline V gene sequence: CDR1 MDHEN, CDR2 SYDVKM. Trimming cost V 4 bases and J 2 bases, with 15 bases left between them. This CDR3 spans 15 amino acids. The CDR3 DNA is TGTGCCAGCAGTTCGGCCCCCCTTTTACCCTACGAGCAGTACTTC. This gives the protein CASSSAPLLPYEQYF. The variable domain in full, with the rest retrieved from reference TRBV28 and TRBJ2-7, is DVKVTQSSRYLVKRTGEKVFLECVQDMDHENMFWYRQDPGLGLRLIYFSYDVKMKEKGDIPEGYSVSREKKERFSLILESASTNQTSMYLCASSSAPLLPYEQYFGPGTRLTVT.

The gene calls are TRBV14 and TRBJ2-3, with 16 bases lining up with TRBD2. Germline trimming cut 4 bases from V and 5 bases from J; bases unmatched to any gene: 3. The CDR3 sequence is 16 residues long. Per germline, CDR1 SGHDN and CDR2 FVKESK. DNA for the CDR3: TGTGCCAGCAGCCTCGGGACTAGCGGGAGGGTAGATACGCAGTATTTT. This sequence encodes CASSLGTSGRVDTQYF. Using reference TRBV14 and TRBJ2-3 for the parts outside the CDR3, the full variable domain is EAGVTQFPSHSVIEKGQTVTLRCDPISGHDNLYWYRRVMGKEIKFLLHFVKESKQDESGMPNNRFLAERTGGTYSTLKVQPAELEDSGVYFCASSLGTSGRVDTQYFGPGTRLTVL.

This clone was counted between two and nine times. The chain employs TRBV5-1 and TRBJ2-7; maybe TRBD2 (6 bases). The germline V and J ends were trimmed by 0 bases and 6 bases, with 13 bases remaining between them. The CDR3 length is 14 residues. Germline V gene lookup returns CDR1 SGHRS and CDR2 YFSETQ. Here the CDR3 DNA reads TGCGCCAGCAGCTTGGGCGCAGGAGGGTCCGAGCAGTACTTC. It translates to CASSLGAGGSEQYF.

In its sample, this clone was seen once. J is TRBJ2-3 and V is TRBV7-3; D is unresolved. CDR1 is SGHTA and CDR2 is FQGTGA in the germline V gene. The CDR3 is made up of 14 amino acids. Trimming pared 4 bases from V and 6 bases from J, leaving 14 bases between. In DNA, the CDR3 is TGTGCCAGCAGCTCCGTCGGACCTGGGGATACGCAGTATTTT. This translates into CASSSVGPGDTQYF.

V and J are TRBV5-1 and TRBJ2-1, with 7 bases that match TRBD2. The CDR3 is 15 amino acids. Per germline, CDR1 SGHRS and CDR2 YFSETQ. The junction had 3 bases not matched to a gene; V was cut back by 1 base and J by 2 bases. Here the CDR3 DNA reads TGCGCCAGCAGCTTGTCCGGGACTACCTACAATGAGCAGTTCTTC. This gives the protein CASSLSGTTYNEQFF.

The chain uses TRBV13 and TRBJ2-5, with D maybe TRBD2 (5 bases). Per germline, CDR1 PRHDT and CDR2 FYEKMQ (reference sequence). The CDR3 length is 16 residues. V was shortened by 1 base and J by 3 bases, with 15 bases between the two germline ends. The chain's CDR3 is CASSLVTASRKETQYF. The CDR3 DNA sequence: TGTGCCAGCAGCTTAGTGACGGCTAGCAGGAAAGAGACCCAGTACTTC.